This T cell receptor beta chain was sequenced for a study of blood T cell repertoires in COVID-19. Data came from immunoSEQ multiplex PCR; TCRdb stores just in-frame clones and leaves some out. Of a few hundred thousand clones listed, around nine tenths are singletons. The V end was cut by 3 bases, the J end by 1 base, with 12 bases between. Germline-derived CDR1 and CDR2 are LNHDA and SQIVND (reference sequence). There are 15 residues in the CDR3. The receptor comes from a woman in her sixties or seventies with COVID-19, enrolled during active disease. The sample taken for sequencing was peripheral blood. The chain is built from TRBV19 and TRBJ1-1; D is undetermined. Here the CDR3 DNA reads TGTGCCAGTAGTATTGTCGGGGAAAAGAACACTGAAGCTTTCTTT. Its protein is CASSIVGEKNTEAFF.